Each of the 20 T cell receptor beta chains below was sequenced from the same sample in a study of blood T cells in healthy people across ages. Combining a sample-barcoded 5' primer with a J-beta primer mix, a second PCR ran for about 6 to 12 cycles. TCRdb ran MiXCR on the 5' RACE reads and lists one entry per CDR3 protein. The sample yields hundreds of thousands of distinct CDR3 sequences, approximately 30% seen once. Sequenced material: blood. The receptors originated from an elderly woman in good health.

The chain has TRBV25-1 and TRBJ1-4, with TRBD1 identical over 8 bases. V shed 10 bases and J 8 bases; nucleotides not matched to a gene: 15. The CDR3 extends over 15 amino acids. Germline V gene data show CDR1 as MGHDK and CDR2 as SYGVNS. The CDR3 reads CATSQPQGAGEKLFF. CDR3 coding DNA: TGTGCCACCTCTCAACCCCAGGGGGCTGGAGAAAAACTGTTTTTT.

A single count supports this clonotype. The CDR3 loop is CASSLKRERLDTQYF. The CDR3 nucleotides read TGTGCCAGCAGTTTAAAGAGGGAGAGACTAGATACGCAGTATTTT. J is TRBJ2-3 and V is TRBV12-3 or TRBV12-4; D perhaps matches TRBD2 (5 bases). V was trimmed by 2 bases and J by 5 bases, leaving 14 bases between them. This CDR3 has 15 residues.

In this sample, this clonotype turned up a few times. This chain uses TRBV5-1 with TRBJ1-4; D gene ambiguous. Deletions cut 0 bases from V and 7 bases from J, with 10 bases between. Per germline, CDR1 SGHRS and CDR2 YFSETQ. The CDR3 runs 14 residues. In nucleotides, the CDR3 is TGCGCCAGCAGCTTGGAGGGTAGATTTGAAAAACTGTTTTTT. This translates into CASSLEGRFEKLFF.

This chain joins TRBV19 and TRBJ2-3; D unclear. Between the trimmed V and J ends, which lost 6 bases and 2 bases, there was a span of 9 bases. Germline V gene data show CDR1 as LNHDA and CDR2 as SQIVND (reference sequence). The CDR3 contains 13 residues. This CDR3 reads CASRGQNTDTQYF. In DNA, the CDR3 is TGTGCCAGTAGAGGGCAGAACACAGATACGCAGTATTTT.

This clonotype was counted many times. The genes are TRBV5-5 and TRBJ2-7; 9 nucleotides match TRBD1. V was pared by 4 bases and J by 2 bases, with 7 bases of the junction left unmatched. From germline, CDR1 is SGHKS and CDR2 YYEKEE (reference sequence). CDR3 length equals 15 residues. The chain's CDR3 is CASSLHRDRAYEQYF. The CDR3 DNA is TGTGCCAGCAGCCTCCACCGGGACAGGGCCTACGAGCAGTACTTC.

This clonotype was counted between two and nine times. The chain uses TRBV27 and TRBJ1-2; 7 nucleotides align to TRBD1. This CDR3 comprises 16 residues. Germline CDR1 and CDR2: MNHEY and SMNVEV (reference sequence). V trimming: 5 bases; J trimming: 1 base; junction bases outside the gene matches: 10. The CDR3 sequence: CASSLLGTERNYGYTF. The CDR3 DNA reads TGTGCCAGCAGTCTACTGGGGACAGAACGTAACTATGGCTACACCTTC.

This clonotype has at least ten counts. V and J are TRBV20-1 and TRBJ1-2; no reliable D call. Germline values: CDR1 DFQATT, CDR2 SNEGSKA (reference sequence). V dropped 6 bases and J dropped 1 base, with 9 bases sitting between them. The CDR3 spans 12 residues. The CDR3 region is CSAHSYNYGYTF. The CDR3 DNA follows: TGCAGTGCCCACTCTTATAACTATGGCTACACCTTC.

The chain has TRBV28 and TRBJ2-5; 7 bases map to TRBD2. Germline V gene data show CDR1 as MDHEN and CDR2 as SYDVKM. With 1 base clipped from V and 5 bases from J, the junction kept 4 bases outside the gene matches. CDR3 length: 14 residues. As DNA, the CDR3 is TGTGCCAGCAGTTTATTGGGAGGGGACGAGACCCAGTACTTC. Protein sequence: CASSLLGGDETQYF.

The chain links TRBV20-1 to TRBJ2-2; D ambiguous. From germline, CDR1 is DFQATT and CDR2 SNEGSKA (reference sequence). V was trimmed by 1 base and J by 3 bases, leaving 12 bases between them. The CDR3 runs to 15 residues. The CDR3 nucleotides read TGCAGTGCTAGAGCCCCCCAGGCGTACACCGGGGAGCTGTTTTTT. As protein: CSARAPQAYTGELFF.

This clonotype has just a few counts. The chain carries TRBV20-1 and TRBJ1-1, with D unclear. Germline values: CDR1 DFQATT, CDR2 SNEGSKA (reference sequence). V was cut by 1 base and J by 7 bases, with 16 bases left in between. The CDR3 is 14 residues long. CDR3 nucleotides: TGCAGTGCTAGAGGCCAGGCTTGGGCCATTGAAGCTTTCTTT. Protein sequence: CSARGQAWAIEAFF.

The table lists this clonotype with many counts. This chain links TRBV10-3 with TRBJ1-2; 9 bases fit TRBD1. The CDR3 contains 15 residues. CDR1 ENHRY and CDR2 SYGVKD come from the germline V gene. Germline trimming cut 6 bases from V and 4 bases from J; bases unmatched to any gene: 9. In nucleotides, the CDR3 is TGTGCCATCAGAGACCGGGACAGGGTTACCTATGGCTACACCTTC. This gives the protein CAIRDRDRVTYGYTF.

In its sample, this clonotype was seen many times. This sequence joins TRBV4-2 and TRBJ2-7; TRBD1 aligns across 8 bases. The CDR3 is 15 amino acids. CDR1 and CDR2 from the germline V gene are LGHNA and YNFKEQ. V trimming: 1 base; J trimming: 2 bases; junction bases outside the gene matches: 4. The CDR3 protein is CASSQGAQGAYEQYF. The CDR3 coding sequence is TGTGCCAGCAGCCAAGGAGCACAGGGGGCCTACGAGCAGTACTTC.

Points on this clonotype: This sequence may be a read error, since a much larger clone differs from it by one base. V usage is TRBV20-1 and J usage is TRBJ2-1; perhaps TRBD2 as D (6 bases). The CDR3 is made up of 15 amino acids. Looked up from germline, CDR1 is DFQATT and CDR2 is SNEGSKA (reference sequence). The V and J ends lost 3 bases and 3 bases respectively, with 15 bases between them. This chain's CDR3 is CSARVRAGGYNEQFF. The CDR3 DNA reads TGCAGTGCTAGGGTACGAGCGGGCGGCTACAATGAGCAGTTCTTC.

About this clonotype: With a much larger clone just one base away, this may be a read error. This chain connects TRBV28 to TRBJ2-7; D is uncertain. The V end was cut by 11 bases, the J end by 6 bases, with 23 bases between. Germline CDR1 reads MDHEN; CDR2 reads SYDVKM. This CDR3 is 14 amino acids long. The CDR3 region is CAPLVPGRTGEQYF. The DNA of the CDR3 is TGTGCCCCCCTAGTCCCCGGGCGTACGGGCGAGCAGTACTTC.

In its sample, this clonotype was seen many times. This chain links TRBV12-3 or TRBV12-4 with TRBJ2-5; maybe TRBD2 (5 bases). With 1 base removed from V and 7 bases from J, the gap between germline ends came to 7 bases. The CDR3 spans 12 residues. Here the CDR3 reads CASSLGEGTQYF. The CDR3 nucleotides are TGTGCCAGCAGTTTAGGAGAGGGGACCCAGTACTTC.

The chain couples TRBV4-2 to TRBJ2-7; 8 bases are a match to TRBD1. V trimming: 1 base; J trimming: 0 bases; junction bases outside the gene matches: 5. Germline assignment: CDR1 LGHNA and CDR2 YNFKEQ. This CDR3 comprises 16 residues. CDR3 coding DNA: TGTGCCAGCAGCCAAGGGGACAGGACCTCCTCCTACGAGCAGTACTTC. Translating gives CASSQGDRTSSYEQYF.

On this clonotype itself: A much more abundant neighbour one base away suggests this may be a read error. This rearrangement joins TRBV20-1 to TRBJ2-7; D possibly uses TRBD1 or TRBD2 (5 bases each). Germline CDR1 DFQATT, CDR2 SNEGSKA (reference sequence). CDR3 length: 12 amino acids. CDR3 DNA sequence: TGCAGGGGGACGGCCATCTCCTACGAGCAGTACTTC. Translated: CRGTAISYEQYF.

CDR3: CASSLVFGQPQHF. CDR3 DNA: TGTGCCAGCAGTTTAGTATTTGGCCAGCCCCAGCATTTT. The genes are TRBV27 and TRBJ1-5; no reliable D call. Trimming cost V 2 bases and J 7 bases, with 9 bases left between them. The CDR3 spans 13 residues. Germline-derived CDR1 and CDR2 are MNHEY and SMNVEV (reference sequence).

This clonotype has a handful of counts. A much larger clone lies one base from this, so it may be a read error. The chain carries TRBV7-9 and TRBJ2-5; the D is unclear. From germline, CDR1 is SEHNR and CDR2 FQNEAQ (reference sequence). The CDR3 length is 15 residues. V lost 5 bases, J lost 7 bases, and 20 bases lay in between. In nucleotides, the CDR3 is TGTGCCAGCAGCCTAGGGTCTGGGTTTAAGGGGACCCAGTACTTC. This gives the protein CASSLGSGFKGTQYF.

This clonotype was observed a handful of times. V gene TRBV24-1 combines with J gene TRBJ2-5; TRBD2 agrees at 10 bases. CDR3 length: 17 amino acids. CDR1 is KGHDR and CDR2 is SFDVKD in the germline V gene. V shed 3 bases, J shed 11 bases, and the junction held 17 bases outside the gene matches. DNA for the CDR3: TGTGCCACCAGTGATCCGACCCTAGCGGGGGCCTACAATGAGCAGTACTTC. This gives the protein CATSDPTLAGAYNEQYF.